The 9 T cell receptor beta chains in this list originate from one sample, sequenced in a study of cytomegalovirus exposure and HLA in healthy donors. Vbeta (60) and Jbeta (13) primers were used in the PCR. The method was immunoSEQ multiplex PCR; TCRdb's version includes in-frame clones alone and lacks a portion of them. The sample consists of tens of thousands of clones, less than 75% of them appearing once. The sample was PBMCs. All receptors come from a woman in her forties or fifties in good health and CMV-seropositive.

This clone counts as medium-sized. The chain employs TRBV30 and TRBJ1-1; 7 nucleotides agree with TRBD1. J was trimmed by 7 bases and V by 5 bases; bases with no gene match: 1. The CDR3 runs to 10 residues. Germline assignment: CDR1 GTSNPN and CDR2 SVGIG (reference sequence). CDR3 in amino acids: CAWGQVEAFF. CDR3 DNA sequence: TGTGCCTGGGGACAGGTTGAAGCTTTCTTT.

This clone came up a few times. The genes are TRBV6-1 and TRBJ1-1; 9 bases map to TRBD1. CDR1 and CDR2 (germline): MNHNS, SASEGT. CDR3 length: 15 residues. The V and J ends lost 6 bases and 3 bases, in that order; junction bases with no gene match: 8. The CDR3 nucleotides are TGTGCCAGCAGCTTGTACAGGGGGCGGGACACTGAAGCTTTCTTT. It translates to CASSLYRGRDTEAFF.

This clone showed up just a few times. This chain connects TRBV2 to TRBJ1-1; D is uncertain. V lost 8 bases to trimming and J lost 11 bases, with 15 bases between them. The CDR3 has 11 amino acids. Germline CDR1 reads SNHLY; CDR2 reads FYNNEI. The DNA for the CDR3 is TGTGCCAGCGGAGCGAACCGTGCGGCTTTCTTT. It translates to CASGANRAAFF.

This clone was counted between two and nine times. CDR3 in DNA: TGTGCCAGCAGGTTGGGGGGGAACACTGAAGCTTTCTTT. Translation gives CASRLGGNTEAFF. The V gene is TRBV7-3, the J gene TRBJ1-1, with D possibly TRBD1 on 5 matching bases. This CDR3 comprises 13 residues. V was trimmed by 6 bases and J by 1 base, leaving 9 bases between them. CDR1 and CDR2 from the germline V gene are SGHTA and FQGTGA.

V is TRBV5-1 and J is TRBJ2-1, with TRBD2 identical over 14 bases. V trimming: 4 bases; J trimming: 0 bases; junction bases outside the gene matches: 15. Per germline, CDR1 SGHRS and CDR2 YFSETQ. The length of the CDR3 is 21 residues. The CDR3 bases are TGCGCCAGCAGCCGACAGGGGGGACTAGCGGGGGTCCAAAGCTCCTACAATGAGCAGTTCTTC. It codes for CASSRQGGLAGVQSSYNEQFF.

The rearrangement joins TRBV2 to TRBJ2-4, with D possibly matching TRBD1 (6 bases). CDR1 is SNHLY, CDR2 FYNNEI, per germline. The CDR3 totals 16 residues. Trimming removed 6 bases from V and 2 bases from J, with 17 bases in between. The CDR3 here is CASRRQAQLSKNIQYF. The CDR3, as DNA: TGTGCCAGCAGAAGACAGGCCCAACTTTCCAAAAACATTCAGTACTTC.

V and J are TRBV7-2 and TRBJ2-4; TRBD1 aligns across 7 bases. The CDR3 covers 15 residues. Germline CDR1 is SGHTA and CDR2 is FQGNSA. V trimming: 4 bases; J trimming: 7 bases; junction bases outside the gene matches: 10. The CDR3 DNA reads as TGTGCCAGCAGCTCCCCCGATAGGGGGCGGAACATTCAGTACTTC. This translates into CASSSPDRGRNIQYF.

This chain connects TRBV15 to TRBJ1-4; D unclear. V was cut by 0 bases and J by 6 bases, with 11 bases left in between. The CDR3 sequence is 15 residues long. The germline V gene has CDR1 LNHNV and CDR2 YYDKDF (reference sequence). Here the CDR3 reads CATSRDVDGDEKLFF. The CDR3 bases are TGTGCCACCAGCAGAGATGTAGACGGGGATGAAAAACTGTTTTTT.

J is TRBJ1-5 and V is TRBV6-6, with D possibly TRBD1 on 5 matching bases. This CDR3 is built from 12 residues. Deletions cut 6 bases from V and 7 bases from J, with 10 bases between. Germline-derived CDR1 and CDR2 are MNHNY and SVGAGI (reference sequence). As DNA, the CDR3 is TGTGCCAGCAGAGAACAGGTACAGCCCCAGCATTTT. Its protein product is CASREQVQPQHF.